The 5 T cell receptor beta chains listed next were all sequenced from one sample in a study of blood T cell repertoires in COVID-19. The repertoire was sequenced with immunoSEQ multiplex PCR; TCRdb's copy has only in-frame clones and lacks some. The sample has about 82,000 clones, under 90% seen once. The specimen was peripheral blood. Receptor source: an elderly man with acute or convalescent COVID-19.

This clone has a handful of counts. The V call is TRBV9, the J call TRBJ1-1, with 9 bases fitting TRBD1. CDR1 is SGDLS and CDR2 is YYNGEE in the germline V gene. V gave up 4 bases and J gave up 7 bases; unmatched junction bases: 14. CDR3 length: 16 residues. CDR3 in amino acids: CASSPRDRVKMGEAFF. DNA for the CDR3: TGTGCCAGCAGCCCCCGGGACAGGGTAAAGATGGGTGAAGCTTTCTTT. The full variable domain, with the rest looked up from reference TRBV9 and TRBJ1-1, is DSGVTQTPKHLITATGQRVTLRCSPRSGDLSVYWYQQSLDQGLQFLIQYYNGEERAKGNILERFSAQQFPDLHSELNLSSLELGDSALYFCASSPRDRVKMGEAFFGQGTRLTVV.

In its sample, this clone was seen many times. The chain employs TRBV29-1 and TRBJ2-7, with TRBD1 matching 9 bases. Losses at the gene ends were 5 bases for V and 3 bases for J; bases not matched to a gene: 8. The germline CDR1 and CDR2 sequences are SQVTM and ANQGSEA. This CDR3 has 14 residues. Here the CDR3 DNA reads TGCAGCGTTTCAGGGACAGGGAAGTTCTACGAGCAGTACTTC. Translation gives CSVSGTGKFYEQYF.

V usage is TRBV7-2 and J usage is TRBJ2-1, with 8 nucleotides matching TRBD1. J lost 4 bases, V lost 5 bases, and 7 bases had no gene match. This CDR3 has 15 amino acids. Germline V gene data show CDR1 as SGHTA and CDR2 as FQGNSA. CDR3 loop: CASSPPGGLYNEQFF. The CDR3 DNA reads as TGTGCCAGCAGCCCCCCAGGGGGCCTATACAATGAGCAGTTCTTC.

The J gene is TRBJ2-5, the V gene TRBV27; a weak D match, TRBD1 (5 bases). Germline CDR1 reads MNHEY; CDR2 reads SMNVEV (reference sequence). With 5 bases removed from V and 4 bases from J, the gap between germline ends came to 8 bases. This CDR3 contains 12 residues. The CDR3 sequence: CASSPGRETQYF. CDR3 coding DNA: TGTGCCAGCAGTCCAGGGCGAGAGACCCAGTACTTC.

The chain carries TRBV5-1 and TRBJ2-2; 9 nucleotides align to TRBD1. V shed 5 bases and J 6 bases; nucleotides not matched to a gene: 5. The CDR3 is 14 amino acids. The germline V gene encodes CDR1 SGHRS and CDR2 YFSETQ. CDR3 amino acids: CASREGQGAGELFF. The CDR3 DNA is TGCGCCAGCAGGGAGGGACAGGGCGCCGGGGAGCTGTTTTTT. The full variable domain, in which reference TRBV5-1 and TRBJ2-2 provide the parts outside the CDR3, is KAGVTQTPRYLIKTRGQQVTLSCSPISGHRSVSWYQQTPGQGLQFLFEYFSETQRNKGNFPGRFSGRQFSNSRSEMNVSTLELGDSALYLCASREGQGAGELFFGEGSRLTVL.